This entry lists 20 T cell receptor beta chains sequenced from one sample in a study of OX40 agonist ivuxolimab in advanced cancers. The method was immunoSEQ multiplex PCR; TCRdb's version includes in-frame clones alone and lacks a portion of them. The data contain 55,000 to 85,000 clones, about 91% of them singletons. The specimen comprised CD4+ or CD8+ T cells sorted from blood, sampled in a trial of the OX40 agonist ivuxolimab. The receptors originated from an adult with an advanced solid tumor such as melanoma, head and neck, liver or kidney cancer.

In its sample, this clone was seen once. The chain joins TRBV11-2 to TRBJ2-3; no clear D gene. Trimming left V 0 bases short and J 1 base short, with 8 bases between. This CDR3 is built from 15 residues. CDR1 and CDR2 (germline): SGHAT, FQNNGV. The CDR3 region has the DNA TGTGCCAGCAGCTTAGATTTCGGCCGCACAGATACGCAGTATTTT. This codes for CASSLDFGRTDTQYF.

The CDR3 here is CASTTGVGGLNSGNTIYF. For the CDR3, the DNA is TGCGCCAGCACCACAGGCGTTGGTGGTTTAAACTCTGGAAACACCATATATTTT. The chain has TRBV5-1 and TRBJ1-3, with TRBD1 as a possible D gene (5 bases). CDR1 and CDR2 from the germline V gene are SGHRS and YFSETQ. CDR3 length: 18 residues. The ends were cut back, 6 bases at V and 0 bases at J, with 22 bases in the middle.

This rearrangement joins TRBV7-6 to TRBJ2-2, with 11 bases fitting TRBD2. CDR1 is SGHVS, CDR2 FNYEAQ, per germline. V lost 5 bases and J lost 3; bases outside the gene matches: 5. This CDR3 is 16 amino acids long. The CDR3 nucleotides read TGTGCCAGCAGCCTGGTAGCGGGAGGGCACACCGGGGAGCTGTTTTTT. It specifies CASSLVAGGHTGELFF.

In nucleotides, the CDR3 is TGTGCCAGCAGTCCGGAACTGGCAGGGGGTCTTCTCTCTGGCTACACCTTC. Amino acids: CASSPELAGGLLSGYTF. The V call is TRBV7-2, the J call TRBJ1-2, with 7 positions matching TRBD1. CDR3 length: 17 residues. The J segment lost 7 bases and the V segment lost 6 bases, leaving 20 bases of the junction unmatched. Germline V gives CDR1 SGHTA, CDR2 FQGNSA.

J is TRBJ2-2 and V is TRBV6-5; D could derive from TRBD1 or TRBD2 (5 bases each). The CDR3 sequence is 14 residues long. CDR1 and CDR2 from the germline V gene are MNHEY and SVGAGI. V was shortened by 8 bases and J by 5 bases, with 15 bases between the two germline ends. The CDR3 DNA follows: TGTGCCAGCTGCCTGGGGGTACTGACCGGGGAGCTGTTTTTT. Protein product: CASCLGVLTGELFF.

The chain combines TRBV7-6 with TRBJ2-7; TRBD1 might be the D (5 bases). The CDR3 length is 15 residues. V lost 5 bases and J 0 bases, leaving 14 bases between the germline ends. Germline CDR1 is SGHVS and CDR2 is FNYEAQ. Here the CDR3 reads CASSPRAGSSYEQYF. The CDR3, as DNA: TGTGCCAGCAGCCCCAGGGCAGGCAGCTCCTACGAGCAGTACTTC.

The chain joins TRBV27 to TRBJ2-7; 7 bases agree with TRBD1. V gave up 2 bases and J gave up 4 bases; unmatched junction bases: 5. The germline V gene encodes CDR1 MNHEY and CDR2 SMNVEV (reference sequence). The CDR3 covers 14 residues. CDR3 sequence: CASSLGDRAYEQYF. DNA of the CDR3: TGTGCCAGCAGTTTAGGAGACAGGGCTTACGAGCAGTACTTC.

The CDR3 bases are TGCGCCAGCAGCTTGGACGGGAGTCAAAACAATGAGCAGTTCTTC. It codes for CASSLDGSQNNEQFF. The chain links TRBV5-1 to TRBJ2-1; a weak D match, TRBD2 (6 bases). Germline loops: CDR1 SGHRS, CDR2 YFSETQ. V was shortened by 0 bases and J by 5 bases, with 12 bases between the two germline ends. The CDR3 contains 15 residues.

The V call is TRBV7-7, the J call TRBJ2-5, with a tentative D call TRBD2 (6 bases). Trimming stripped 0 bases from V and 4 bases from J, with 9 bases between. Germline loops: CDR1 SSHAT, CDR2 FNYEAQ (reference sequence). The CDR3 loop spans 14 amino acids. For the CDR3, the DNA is TGTGCCAGCAGCTTAGCGGGACTTGGAGAGACCCAGTACTTC. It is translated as CASSLAGLGETQYF. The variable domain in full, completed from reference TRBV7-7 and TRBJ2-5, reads GAGVSQSPRYKVTKRGQDVTLRCDPISSHATLYWYQQALGQGPEFLTYFNYEAQPDKSGLPSDRFSAERPEGSISTLTIQRTEQRDSAMYRCASSLAGLGETQYFGPGTRLLVL.

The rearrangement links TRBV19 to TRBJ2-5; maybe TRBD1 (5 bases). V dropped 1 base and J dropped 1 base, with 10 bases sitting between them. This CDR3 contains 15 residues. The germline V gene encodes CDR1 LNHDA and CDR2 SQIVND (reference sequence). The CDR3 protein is CASSIGGQIQETQYF. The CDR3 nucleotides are TGTGCCAGTAGTATAGGGGGCCAGATCCAAGAGACCCAGTACTTC.

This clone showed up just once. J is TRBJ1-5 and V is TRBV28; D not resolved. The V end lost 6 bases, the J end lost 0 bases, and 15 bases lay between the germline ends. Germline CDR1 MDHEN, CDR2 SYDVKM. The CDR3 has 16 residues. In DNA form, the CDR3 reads TGTGCCAGCAGGCCACTGAGGACCTATAGCAATCAGCCCCAGCATTTT. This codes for CASRPLRTYSNQPQHF.

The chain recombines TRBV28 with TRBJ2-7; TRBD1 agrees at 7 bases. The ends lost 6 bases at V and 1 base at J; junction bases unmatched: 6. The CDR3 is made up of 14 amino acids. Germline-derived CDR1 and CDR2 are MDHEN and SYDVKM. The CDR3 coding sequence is TGTGCCAGCAGCAGACCGGGACAGTCCTACGAGCAGTACTTC. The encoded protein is CASSRPGQSYEQYF.

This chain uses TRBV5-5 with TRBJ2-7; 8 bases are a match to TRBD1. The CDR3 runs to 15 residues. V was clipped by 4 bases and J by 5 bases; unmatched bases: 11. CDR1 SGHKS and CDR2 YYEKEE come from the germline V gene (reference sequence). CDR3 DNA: TGTGCCAGCAGCCGGGCGACAGGGGTGGGCCACGAGCAGTACTTC. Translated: CASSRATGVGHEQYF.

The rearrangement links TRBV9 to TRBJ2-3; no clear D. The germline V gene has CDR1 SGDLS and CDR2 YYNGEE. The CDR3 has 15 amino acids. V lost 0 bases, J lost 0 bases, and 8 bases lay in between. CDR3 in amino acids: CASSVGGRSTDTQYF. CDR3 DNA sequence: TGTGCCAGCAGCGTAGGAGGTAGAAGCACAGATACGCAGTATTTT.

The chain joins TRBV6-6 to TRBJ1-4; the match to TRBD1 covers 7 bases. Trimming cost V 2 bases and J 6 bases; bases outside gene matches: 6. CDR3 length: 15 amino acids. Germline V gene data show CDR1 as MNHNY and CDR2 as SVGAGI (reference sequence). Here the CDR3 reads CASSYEGGLDEKLFF. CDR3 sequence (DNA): TGTGCCAGCAGTTACGAAGGGGGCTTGGATGAAAAACTGTTTTTT.

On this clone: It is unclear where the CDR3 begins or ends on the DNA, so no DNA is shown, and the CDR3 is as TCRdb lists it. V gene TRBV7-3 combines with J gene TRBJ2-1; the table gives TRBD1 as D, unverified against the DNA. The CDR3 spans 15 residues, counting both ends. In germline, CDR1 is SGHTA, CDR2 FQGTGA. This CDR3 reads CASSSPGQHFGEQFF.

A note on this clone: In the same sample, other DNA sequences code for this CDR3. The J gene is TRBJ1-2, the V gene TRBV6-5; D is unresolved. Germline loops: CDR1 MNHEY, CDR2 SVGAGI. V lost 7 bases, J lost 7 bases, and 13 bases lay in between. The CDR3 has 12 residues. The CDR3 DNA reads TGTGCCAGCACCGACCCTGCCTCTGGCTACACCTTC. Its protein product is CASTDPASGYTF.

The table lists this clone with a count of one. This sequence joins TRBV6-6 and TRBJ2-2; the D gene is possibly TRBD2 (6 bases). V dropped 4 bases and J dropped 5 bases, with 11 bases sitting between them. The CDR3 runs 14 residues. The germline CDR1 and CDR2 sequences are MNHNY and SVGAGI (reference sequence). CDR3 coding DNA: TGTGCCAGCAGTTCGAGGGGAGGTACCGGGGAGCTGTTTTTT. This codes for CASSSRGGTGELFF.

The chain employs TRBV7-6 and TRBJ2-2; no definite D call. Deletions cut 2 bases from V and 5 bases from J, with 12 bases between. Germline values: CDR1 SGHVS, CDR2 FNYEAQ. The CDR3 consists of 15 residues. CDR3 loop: CASSLLPLGTGELFF. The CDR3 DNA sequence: TGTGCCAGCAGCTTATTACCCCTGGGGACCGGGGAGCTGTTTTTT.

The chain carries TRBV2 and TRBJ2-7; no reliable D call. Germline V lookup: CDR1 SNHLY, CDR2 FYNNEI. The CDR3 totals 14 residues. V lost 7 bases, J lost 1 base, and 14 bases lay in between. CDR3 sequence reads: CASTFRTNSYEQYF. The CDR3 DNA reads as TGTGCCAGCACCTTCCGGACGAATTCCTACGAGCAGTACTTC.